This T cell receptor beta chain appears in the sequencing data of a study of T cells in tuberculosis. Sequencing was performed with immunoSEQ multiplex PCR; in TCRdb, only in-frame clones are kept and a portion is missing. The table has around 38,000 clones, 93% seen once; the top ten hold 5.5% to 8%. This CDR3 comprises 13 residues. CDR1 WSHSY and CDR2 SAAADI come from the germline V gene. V dropped 2 bases and J dropped 9 bases, with 8 bases sitting between them. This receptor was obtained from a donor aged 10-29 years with latent tuberculosis or without tuberculosis infection. Sequencing used PBMCs. The V call is TRBV10-2, the J call TRBJ1-6; D gene unclear. CDR3 in amino acids: CASSERAGSPLHF. Here the CDR3 DNA reads TGCGCCAGCAGTGAGAGGGCGGGTTCACCCCTCCACTTT.